A selection of T cell receptor beta chains follows, all from one sample in a study of vaccination effects on CD4 cells after COVID-19. Clones were sequenced by immunoSEQ multiplex PCR, and TCRdb holds only the in-frame ones, with some missing. The table has tens of thousands of clones, about 70% seen once. These receptors are not linked to any known antigen. The specimen was CD4+ T cells from PBMCs cultured with HCoV-OC43 spike peptides, collected before COVID-19 vaccination. The receptors were sampled from a human donor who received a COVID-19 vaccine. Each CDR3 is given with its conserved first and last residue.

v_gene	j_gene	len	CDR3aa
TRBV10-2	TRBJ2-3	18	CASMLTSGRASSTDTQYF
TRBV18	TRBJ2-3	13	CASSPSGADTQYF
TRBV30	TRBJ1-3	17	CAWSALNNRGPGNTIYF
TRBV4-1	TRBJ2-4	17	CASSRPGTGVVKNIQYF
TRBV7-9	TRBJ2-7	15	CASSLPRGGAVEQYF
TRBV18	TRBJ1-1	14	CASSPQGQGTEAFF
TRBV15	TRBJ1-1	17	CATSSGVGGRRNTEAFF
TRBV19	TRBJ1-1	17	CASSMLRDRVVNTEAFF
TRBV19	TRBJ2-3	13	CASSTTGTDTQYF
TRBV9	TRBJ1-5	16	CASSVPPGQGSQPQHF
TRBV3-1/TRBV3-2	TRBJ2-2	17	CASSQDALAGVTGELFF
TRBV3-1/TRBV3-2	TRBJ2-1	16	CASSPRFILPNNEQFF
TRBV7-2	TRBJ2-2	15	CASSLRPSGTGELFF
TRBV18	TRBJ2-1	14	CASSPRTGYNEQFF
TRBV30	TRBJ1-6	15	CAWIGRSSYNSPLHF
TRBV7-8	TRBJ2-3	17	CASSSPYRGGASDTQYF
TRBV6-6	TRBJ1-5	15	CASSGGRDGNQPQHF
TRBV6-5	TRBJ2-3	15	CASQTGTSGRDTQYF
TRBV18	TRBJ2-2	13	CASSPSNTGELFF
TRBV10-1	TRBJ2-7	14	CASSEPGTGYEQYF
TRBV6-2/TRBV6-3	TRBJ2-7	15	CASSSTGGGGGEQYF
TRBV9	TRBJ2-1	14	CASSVSLAGDEQFF
TRBV3-1/TRBV3-2	TRBJ1-5	13	CASSGGLGQPQHF
TRBV3-1/TRBV3-2	TRBJ1-6	13	CASSQDGGSPLHF
TRBV6-5	TRBJ2-3	14	CASSRFGATDTQYF
TRBV9	TRBJ2-3	15	CASSVGSGRTDTQYF
TRBV6-1	TRBJ2-7	15	CASSEVPGATDEQYF
TRBV13	TRBJ2-7	11	CASSSPYEQYF
TRBV29-1	TRBJ1-2	12	CSVGRAGYGYTF
TRBV18	TRBJ1-6	16	CASSPGDRGGNSPLHF
TRBV30	TRBJ1-1	12	CAWSRTAPKAFF
TRBV19	TRBJ2-3	15	CASSTAGLPTDTQYF
TRBV7-2	TRBJ1-6	14	CASSLLGGDSPLHF
TRBV5-4	TRBJ2-1	15	CASSLDGLAYNEQFF
TRBV24-1	TRBJ1-5	12	CATAGSNQPQHF
TRBV10-3	TRBJ1-2	17	CAISESLGTGGSYGYTF
TRBV5-5	TRBJ1-6	16	CASSLSGQADNSPLHF
TRBV19	TRBJ1-2	11	CASRKVYGYTF
TRBV11-2	TRBJ2-3	11	CASSITDTQYF
TRBV7-8	TRBJ1-2	15	CASSLDTDPYWGYTF
TRBV6-5	TRBJ1-2	15	CASSFSGTGVRGYTF